This entry lists 17 T cell receptor beta chains sequenced from one sample in a study of blood T cell repertoires in COVID-19. Method: immunoSEQ multiplex PCR; TCRdb's copy keeps in-frame clones and lacks some. The sample carries 63,000 or so clones, about 82% recorded once. Sequencing input: peripheral blood. All receptors derive from a human donor in a cohort sampled during active COVID-19.

V usage is TRBV19 and J usage is TRBJ1-4; a weak D match, TRBD1 (5 bases). The CDR3 runs to 14 residues. Germline values: CDR1 LNHDA, CDR2 SQIVND (reference sequence). V was cut by 3 bases and J by 3 bases, with 8 bases left in between. CDR3 sequence reads: CASSMGRANEKLFF. Here the CDR3 DNA reads TGTGCCAGTAGTATGGGCAGGGCTAATGAAAAACTGTTTTTT.

This chain uses TRBV3-1 (or the pseudogene TRBV3-2) with TRBJ1-1, with D hard to call. This CDR3 is built from 13 residues. Between the trimmed V and J ends, which lost 4 bases and 0 bases, there was a span of 6 bases. CDR1 and CDR2 (germline): LGHDT, YNNKEL (reference sequence). CDR3 nucleotides: TGTGCCAGCAGCCCGAGGCTGAACACTGAAGCTTTCTTT. This sequence encodes CASSPRLNTEAFF.

The chain is built from TRBV9 and TRBJ2-7, with a possible D match to TRBD2 (6 bases). Trimming cost V 3 bases and J 7 bases, with 8 bases left between them. The CDR3 runs 11 residues. Germline-derived CDR1 and CDR2 are SGDLS and YYNGEE. In DNA, the CDR3 is TGTGCCAGCAGCGGCGGGGAGGAGCAGTACTTC. It codes for CASSGGEEQYF. Combining the CDR3 with reference TRBV9 and TRBJ2-7 gives the whole variable domain DSGVTQTPKHLITATGQRVTLRCSPRSGDLSVYWYQQSLDQGLQFLIQYYNGEERAKGNILERFSAQQFPDLHSELNLSSLELGDSALYFCASSGGEEQYFGPGTRLTVT.

The rearrangement uses TRBV5-1 and TRBJ2-3, with 7 bases lining up with TRBD2. Germline trimming cut 4 bases from V and 1 base from J; bases unmatched to any gene: 6. The CDR3 extends over 15 amino acids. CDR1 SGHRS and CDR2 YFSETQ come from the germline V gene. The CDR3 loop reads CASSPSSGGTDTQYF. The CDR3 DNA reads TGCGCCAGCAGCCCCTCTAGCGGTGGCACAGATACGCAGTATTTT.

This clone was picked up one time. This CDR3 is CASSSGQRAEEQYF. DNA of the CDR3: TGTGCCAGCAGCTCGGGACAGAGGGCCGAGGAGCAGTACTTC. The chain uses TRBV5-4 and TRBJ2-7; 7 positions agree with TRBD1. Germline loops: CDR1 SGHNT, CDR2 YYREEE (reference sequence). The CDR3 consists of 14 residues. V dropped 3 bases and J dropped 7; count of bases not matched to a gene: 10.

The chain uses TRBV19 and TRBJ2-7, with TRBD2 matching 7 bases. The J segment lost 5 bases and the V segment lost 5 bases, leaving 12 bases of the junction unmatched. The CDR3 contains 15 residues. CDR1 is LNHDA, CDR2 SQIVND, per germline (reference sequence). CDR3 in amino acids: CASSPPGTTIDEQYF. CDR3 nucleotides: TGTGCCAGTAGTCCCCCCGGGACTACCATCGACGAGCAGTACTTC.

This chain uses TRBV15 with TRBJ2-3; the D gene is possibly TRBD1 (5 bases). Trimming took off 0 bases at V and 6 bases at J, with 7 bases between the two ends. Germline lookup yields CDR1 LNHNV and CDR2 YYDKDF (reference sequence). The CDR3 length is 13 residues. The CDR3: CATSRDYRDTQYF. The CDR3 DNA sequence: TGTGCCACCAGCAGAGATTACAGGGATACGCAGTATTTT.

In its sample, this clone was seen once. The V gene is TRBV9, the J gene TRBJ2-2, with 7 positions matching TRBD2. From germline, CDR1 is SGDLS and CDR2 YYNGEE. This CDR3 has 17 amino acids. After removal of 4 bases from V and 1 base from J, the junction contained 10 bases not matched to a gene. DNA of the CDR3: TGTGCCAGCAGCCCCCATGGGGGGGGTTTGAACACCGGGGAGCTGTTTTTT. Its protein is CASSPHGGGLNTGELFF.

The CDR3 nucleotides are TGTGCCAGCAGTTACTGGAGGACAGGGAAAGAGACCCAGTACTTC. This encodes CASSYWRTGKETQYF. The chain couples TRBV6-5 to TRBJ2-5; 8 nucleotides agree with TRBD1. The ends lost 1 base at V and 3 bases at J; junction bases unmatched: 4. Per germline, CDR1 MNHEY and CDR2 SVGAGI. There are 15 residues in the CDR3.

The V call is TRBV6-4, the J call TRBJ2-1; TRBD2 agrees at 11 bases. Unmatched junction bases numbered 8, after V lost 0 bases and J lost 4 bases. Germline loops: CDR1 MRHNA, CDR2 SNTAGT. The CDR3 sequence is 18 residues long. In nucleotides, the CDR3 is TGTGCCAGCAGTGACTCCTCGGCTAGCGGGGGGTTTTACAATGAGCAGTTCTTC. It codes for CASSDSSASGGFYNEQFF.

The J gene is TRBJ2-3, the V gene TRBV10-1; 10 bases fit TRBD1. Germline trimming cut 3 bases from V and 4 bases from J; bases unmatched to any gene: 4. CDR3 size: 15 residues. The germline CDR1 and CDR2 sequences are WNHNN and SYGVQD (reference sequence). The CDR3 region has the DNA TGCGCCAGCAGTGATGTGGGACAGGGGTCAGATACGCAGTATTTT. It encodes CASSDVGQGSDTQYF.

The rearrangement links TRBV2 to TRBJ1-6; D is unclear. CDR3 length equals 17 residues. Trimming removed 2 bases from V and 0 bases from J, with 11 bases in between. Germline V gene data show CDR1 as SNHLY and CDR2 as FYNNEI. The CDR3 bases are TGTGCCAGCAGTGAACGCGGGTTTACCTCCTATAATTCACCCCTCCACTTT. Its translation: CASSERGFTSYNSPLHF. Filled out from reference TRBV2 and TRBJ1-6, the complete variable domain reads EPEVTQTPSHQVTQMGQEVILRCVPISNHLYFYWYRQILGQKVEFLVSFYNNEISEKSEIFDDQFSVERPDGSNFTLKIRSTKLEDSAMYFCASSERGFTSYNSPLHFGNGTRLTVT.

A single count supports this clone. J is TRBJ1-1 and V is TRBV27; no clear D gene. Germline V CDR1 and CDR2: MNHEY, SMNVEV (reference sequence). This CDR3 has 14 residues. V was clipped by 4 bases and J by 0 bases, with 9 bases between them. The CDR3 loop is CASSSGLLNTEAFF. CDR3 coding DNA: TGTGCCAGCAGTTCTGGCCTGCTGAACACTGAAGCTTTCTTT.

This clone was picked up a small number of times. The chain recombines TRBV5-4 with TRBJ1-2, with D uncertain. Looked up from germline, CDR1 is SGHNT and CDR2 is YYREEE (reference sequence). There are 17 residues in the CDR3. V was cut by 4 bases and J by 0 bases, with 19 bases left in between. CDR3 residues: CASSRPIGRATNYGYTF. CDR3 bases: TGTGCCAGCAGCCGCCCCATTGGGAGGGCCACTAACTATGGCTACACCTTC. The variable domain in full, with the rest retrieved from reference TRBV5-4 and TRBJ1-2, is ETGVTQSPTHLIKTRGQQVTLRCSSQSGHNTVSWYQQALGQGPQFIFQYYREEENGRGNFPPRFSGLQFPNYSSELNVNALELDDSALYLCASSRPIGRATNYGYTFGSGTRLTVV.

There are many counts of this clone. This chain links TRBV29-1 with TRBJ1-2; 10 nucleotides line up with TRBD1. V shed 7 bases, J shed 8 bases, and the junction held 10 bases outside the gene matches. CDR1 is SQVTM, CDR2 ANQGSEA, per germline. The CDR3 has 13 residues. As DNA, the CDR3 is TGCAGCGCTGTCGGACAGGGGGTAGAAGGCTACACCTTC. As protein: CSAVGQGVEGYTF.

The rearrangement links TRBV21-1 to TRBJ1-3; whether TRBD1, the table's D call, matches the DNA was not checked. TRBV21-1 is described as a pseudogene. The CDR3 is 18 residues long. As DNA, the CDR3 is TGTGCCAGCAGCAACCGGCAATGCAGGCGATACTCTGGAAACACCATATATTTT. This sequence encodes CASSNRQCRRYSGNTIYF.

The V and J genes are TRBV10-1 and TRBJ1-2, with 9 bases identical to TRBD1. The CDR3 loop spans 14 amino acids. J gave up 4 bases and V 8 bases, and 8 bases lay outside the gene matches. Germline values: CDR1 WNHNN, CDR2 SYGVQD (reference sequence). CDR3 residues: CASSGTGRSYGYTF. CDR3 bases: TGCGCCAGCTCAGGGACAGGGAGGTCCTATGGCTACACCTTC.